This is a list of T cell receptor beta chains from one sample in a study of T cell responses to AZD1222 COVID-19 vaccine. Repertoires were generated with immunoSEQ multiplex PCR, while TCRdb's copy carries only in-frame clones and drops some. The repertoire includes roughly 120,000 clones, just over 85% of them detected once, and roughly a sixth sits in the top ten. Sequencing was performed on peripheral blood, taken on day 0 of MenACWY control vaccination. The receptors were sampled from an adult in good health. The CDR3 runs from the conserved cysteine through the conserved F or W. Each record gives: CDR3 length, V gene, D gene, clone size, J gene, CDR3 protein, CDR3 DNA. The D gene is left open where the match is weak. Expanded clones get a size class; other rows say once, few or many, or leave the size out.

15,TRBV5-1,NA,NA,TRBJ2-5,CASSLIAGVTETQYF,TGCGCCAGCAGCCTTATCGCCGGGGTGACCGAGACCCAGTACTTC
17,TRBV5-1,TRBD2,NA,TRBJ2-7,CASSLYGTSGRAYEQYF,TGCGCCAGCAGCTTATATGGGACTAGCGGGAGGGCCTACGAGCAGTACTTC
14,TRBV6-5,NA,NA,TRBJ1-1,CASTQVGGHTEAFF,TGTGCCAGCACCCAGGTCGGGGGCCACACTGAAGCTTTCTTT
15,TRBV13,NA,once,TRBJ2-2,CASSFWGANTGELFF,TGTGCCAGCAGCTTCTGGGGCGCGAACACCGGGGAGCTGTTTTTT
15,TRBV5-1,TRBD2,NA,TRBJ2-5,CASSPGLAGGQTQYF,TGCGCCAGCAGCCCCGGACTAGCGGGGGGGCAGACCCAGTACTTC
17,TRBV11-2,TRBD2,NA,TRBJ2-5,CASSLIGSAGVQETQYF,TGTGCCAGCAGCTTAATCGGTTCGGCGGGGGTCCAAGAGACCCAGTACTTC
12,TRBV6-1,NA,NA,TRBJ2-7,CASSELGWGQYF,TGTGCCAGCAGTGAACTGGGTTGGGGGCAGTACTTC
11,TRBV6-1,NA,NA,TRBJ2-1,CASSEWGEQFF,TGTGCCAGCAGTGAATGGGGGGAGCAGTTCTTC
14,TRBV6-5,TRBD2,NA,TRBJ2-7,CASRPAGGSYEQYF,TGTGCCAGCAGGCCAGCGGGAGGGTCCTACGAGCAGTACTTC
11,TRBV29-1,NA,NA,TRBJ2-7,CSVAADYEQYF,TGCAGCGTTGCTGCAGACTACGAGCAGTACTTC
14,TRBV19,TRBD2,NA,TRBJ2-7,CASSIGTRNYEQYF,TGTGCCAGTAGTATAGGGACTAGGAACTACGAGCAGTACTTC
15,TRBV23-1,NA,NA,TRBJ1-2,CASSQPGWEDYGYTF,TGCGCCAGCAGTCAACCGGGGTGGGAAGACTATGGCTACACCTTC
15,TRBV9,NA,NA,TRBJ2-7,CASSVAAVDTYEQYF,TGTGCCAGCAGCGTAGCGGCCGTCGATACCTACGAGCAGTACTTC
13,TRBV6-1,NA,NA,TRBJ1-5,CASSEGRRWDRHF,TGTGCCAGCAGTGAAGGTCGAAGGTGGGATAGGCATTTT
15,TRBV6-5,TRBD2,NA,TRBJ2-1,CASSYLAGVGNEQFF,TGTGCCAGCAGTTACCTAGCGGGAGTAGGGAATGAGCAGTTCTTC
12,TRBV12-5,NA,NA,TRBJ1-1,CASGEGNTEAFF,TGTGCTAGTGGCGAGGGGAACACTGAAGCTTTCTTT
16,TRBV5-1,TRBD1,once,TRBJ2-3,CASSLERQGSTDTQYF,TGCGCCAGCAGCTTGGAAAGACAGGGTAGCACAGATACGCAGTATTTT
13,TRBV30,NA,NA,TRBJ1-4,CAWRGTLNEKLFF,TGTGCCTGGAGAGGGACTCTTAATGAAAAACTGTTTTTT
15,TRBV2,NA,NA,TRBJ1-5,CASRTESYSNQPQHF,TGTGCCAGCCGGACGGAGTCATATAGCAATCAGCCCCAGCATTTT
15,TRBV10-1,TRBD2,NA,TRBJ2-3,CASSEGTSGRDTQYF,TGCGCCAGCAGTGAGGGGACTAGCGGGAGGGATACGCAGTATTTT
15,TRBV20-1,TRBD2,NA,TRBJ2-2,CSASRSGSHTGELFF,TGCAGTGCTAGTAGGAGCGGGAGTCATACCGGGGAGCTGTTTTTT
15,TRBV7-2,TRBD2,NA,TRBJ2-2,CASSLDGTRPGELFF,TGTGCCAGCAGCTTAGACGGGACTAGGCCCGGGGAGCTGTTTTTT
14,TRBV21-1,NA,NA,TRBJ2-7,CASSKAQGPYEQYF,TGTGCCAGCAGCAAAGCTCAGGGACCCTACGAGCAGTACTTC
15,TRBV24-1,TRBD1,NA,TRBJ1-2,CATSDFSRGQHGYTF,TGTGCCACCAGTGATTTCTCGAGGGGGCAACATGGCTACACCTTC
16,TRBV4-1,NA,NA,TRBJ2-1,CASSLGSSSSYNEQFF,TGCGCCAGCAGCCTCGGATCGTCGAGCTCCTACAATGAGCAGTTCTTC
15,TRBV6-2/TRBV6-3,NA,NA,TRBJ2-7,CASSYSQGRNYEQYF,TGTGCCAGCAGTTACTCGCAGGGCAGAAACTACGAGCAGTACTTC
16,TRBV19,TRBD1,NA,TRBJ1-5,CASRGQGAVGNQPQHF,TGTGCCAGTAGGGGACAGGGGGCAGTAGGCAATCAGCCCCAGCATTTT
16,TRBV9,NA,NA,TRBJ2-3,CASSIGHQPEQGSQYF,TGTGCCAGCAGCATCGGACACCAACCAGAGCAAGGGTCGCAGTATTTT
15,TRBV27,NA,NA,TRBJ1-5,CADTGGSRVGQPQHF,TGTGCCGACACCGGCGGCTCCAGAGTGGGTCAGCCCCAGCATTTT
15,TRBV5-1,NA,NA,TRBJ2-5,CASSGGTDNRETQYF,TGCGCCAGCAGCGGCGGGACAGATAATAGGGAGACCCAGTACTTC
16,TRBV24-1,TRBD1,NA,TRBJ2-7,CATSDPKRTGVYEQYF,TGTGCCACCAGTGATCCTAAAAGGACAGGGGTCTACGAGCAGTACTTC
15,TRBV9,NA,NA,TRBJ1-1,CASSVGAGVWTEAFF,TGTGCCAGCAGCGTAGGAGCAGGGGTGTGGACTGAAGCTTTCTTT
12,TRBV6-5,NA,NA,TRBJ1-1,CASSTGGTEAFF,TGTGCCAGCAGCACTGGAGGGACTGAAGCTTTCTTT
15,TRBV2,TRBD1,NA,TRBJ2-1,CASIEQGAAYNEQFF,TGTGCCAGCATCGAACAGGGGGCTGCCTACAATGAGCAGTTCTTC
13,TRBV28,NA,NA,TRBJ1-6,CASSRGHNSPLHF,TGTGCCAGCAGTCGTGGCCACAATTCACCCCTCCACTTT
13,TRBV12-3/TRBV12-4,TRBD1,once,TRBJ1-2,CASKDRANYGYTF,TGTGCCAGCAAGGACAGGGCTAACTATGGCTACACCTTC
14,TRBV7-3,TRBD1,NA,TRBJ1-1,CASTVTGAGTEAFF,TGTGCCAGCACCGTAACAGGGGCTGGCACTGAAGCTTTCTTT
12,TRBV19,NA,NA,TRBJ1-2,CAGRTDSAGYTF,TGTGCCGGCCGGACAGACTCGGCTGGCTACACCTTC
13,TRBV6-5,NA,NA,TRBJ2-3,CASRIGWTDTQYF,TGTGCCAGCAGGATAGGATGGACAGATACGCAGTATTTT
12,TRBV6-1,NA,NA,TRBJ2-7,CASAGTQYEQYF,TGTGCCAGTGCCGGGACTCAATACGAGCAGTACTTC
15,TRBV4-1,NA,NA,TRBJ1-3,CASSQGPGYGNTIYF,TGCGCCAGCAGCCAAGGTCCAGGGTATGGAAACACCATATATTTT
13,TRBV5-6,NA,NA,TRBJ2-5,CASSITGRETQYF,TGTGCCAGCAGCATTACGGGGAGGGAGACCCAGTACTTC
13,TRBV9,NA,once,TRBJ2-7,CASSARGAYEQYF,TGTGCCAGCAGCGCTCGGGGCGCCTACGAGCAGTACTTC
14,TRBV15,NA,NA,TRBJ2-7,CATSTRDMAYEQYF,TGTGCCACCAGCACCCGGGATATGGCCTACGAGCAGTACTTC
16,TRBV4-1,TRBD2,NA,TRBJ2-5,CASSPSTSGYQETQYF,TGCGCCAGCTCTCCCTCGACTAGCGGCTACCAAGAGACCCAGTACTTC
16,TRBV15,NA,NA,TRBJ2-7,CATSRGMATAGYEQYF,TGTGCCACCAGCAGAGGGATGGCAACGGCTGGCTACGAGCAGTACTTC
13,TRBV6-5,NA,NA,TRBJ1-6,CASSYSGRSPLHF,TGTGCCAGCAGTTACTCGGGACGTTCACCCCTCCACTTT